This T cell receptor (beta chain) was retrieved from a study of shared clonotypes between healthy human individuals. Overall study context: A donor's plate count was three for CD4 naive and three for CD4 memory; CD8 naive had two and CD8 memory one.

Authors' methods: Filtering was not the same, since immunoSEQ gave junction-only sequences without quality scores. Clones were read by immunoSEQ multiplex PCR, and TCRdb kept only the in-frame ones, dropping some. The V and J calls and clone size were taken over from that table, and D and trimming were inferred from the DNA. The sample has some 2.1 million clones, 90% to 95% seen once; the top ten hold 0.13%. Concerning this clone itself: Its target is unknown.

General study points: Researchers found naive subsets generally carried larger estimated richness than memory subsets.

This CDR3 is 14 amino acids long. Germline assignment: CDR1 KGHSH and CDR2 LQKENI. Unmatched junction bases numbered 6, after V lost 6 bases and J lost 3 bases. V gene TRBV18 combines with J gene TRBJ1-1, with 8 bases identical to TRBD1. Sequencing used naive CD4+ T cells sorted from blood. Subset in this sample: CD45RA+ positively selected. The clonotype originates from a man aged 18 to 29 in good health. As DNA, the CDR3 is TGTGCCAGCTCCAAGGTGACAGGGGACACTGAAGCTTTCTTT. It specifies CASSKVTGDTEAFF.